These 28 T cell receptor beta chains were sequenced from one sample in a study of T-cell reconstitution after alpha-beta-depleted transplantation in children. Preparing the TCRbeta library involved the use of unique molecular identifiers. TCRdb used MiXCR to reprocess the PCR reads, holding one entry per CDR3 protein. This sample has approximately 110,000 distinct CDR3 sequences, with more than 20% found just once. The starting material was PBMCs, mostly from graft donor cells, obtained 180 days after TCRalphabeta/CD19-depleted stem cell transplant. Receptors were obtained from a male patient aged 2 to 10 who had a stem cell transplant for chronic granulomatous disease, so the T cells may come from the graft donor.

This clonotype was seen many times. The chain uses TRBV12-3 or TRBV12-4 and TRBJ1-2; D uncertain. V was cut by 6 bases and J by 2 bases, with 10 bases left in between. CDR3 length equals 13 residues. CDR3 protein: CASRAGLNYGYTF. CDR3 sequence (DNA): TGTGCCAGCAGGGCCGGGCTGAACTATGGCTACACCTTC.

In regard to this clonotype: An end of the junction differs from the germline gene, which may be a read error. The V call is TRBV5-6, the J call TRBJ2-2; maybe TRBD2 (5 bases). CDR1 is SGHDT and CDR2 is YYEEEE in the germline V gene. The CDR3 contains 15 residues. The chain's CDR3 is CASSLATRSYGELFF. CDR3 in DNA: TGTGCCAGCAGCTTGGCCACAAGGTCGTACGGGGAGCTGTTTTTC.

This clonotype was observed at least ten times. The chain joins TRBV5-6 to TRBJ2-2; 10 positions match TRBD2. This CDR3 is built from 15 residues. CDR1 and CDR2 (germline): SGHDT, YYEEEE. The V and J ends lost 4 bases and 6 bases, in that order; junction bases with no gene match: 6. The CDR3 region is CASSTGLASAGELFF. CDR3 DNA sequence: TGTGCCAGCAGCACGGGACTAGCGTCTGCCGGGGAGCTGTTTTTT.

Ten or more counts support this clonotype. The chain joins TRBV12-3 or TRBV12-4 to TRBJ2-2; D is unclear. The CDR3 has 14 residues. The germline V and J ends were trimmed by 6 bases and 2 bases, with 10 bases remaining between them. The CDR3 is CASRIRVNTGELFF. The CDR3 bases are TGTGCCAGCAGAATCCGGGTTAACACCGGGGAGCTGTTTTTT.

The chain recombines TRBV27 with TRBJ2-7; D is possibly TRBD1 (6 bases). From germline, CDR1 is MNHEY and CDR2 SMNVEV (reference sequence). The CDR3 length is 13 residues. V was trimmed by 7 bases and J by 2 bases, leaving 12 bases between them. The CDR3 region is CASTSRDTYEQYF. The CDR3 DNA reads TGTGCCAGCACCAGCCGGGACACCTACGAGCAGTACTTC.

In DNA, the CDR3 is TGCAGCGTTAGGGGCTTCTCCACTGAAGCTTTCTTT. It yields the protein CSVRGFSTEAFF. This sequence joins TRBV29-1 and TRBJ1-1; D might be TRBD1 (5 bases). V lost 5 bases to trimming and J lost 4 bases, with 11 bases between them. Germline CDR1 SQVTM, CDR2 ANQGSEA. The CDR3 spans 12 residues.

The V and J genes are TRBV6-5 and TRBJ1-1; 8 bases line up with TRBD1. The germline V gene encodes CDR1 MNHEY and CDR2 SVGAGI. The V and J ends lost 4 bases and 0 bases, in that order; junction bases with no gene match: 10. This CDR3 spans 17 amino acids. This CDR3 reads CASSSRGQGLMNTEAFF. CDR3 sequence (DNA): TGTGCCAGCAGTTCCCGCGGACAGGGCCTAATGAACACTGAAGCTTTCTTT.

This clonotype was seen a few times. The rearrangement links TRBV7-3 to TRBJ2-3; 7 nucleotides agree with TRBD2. CDR3 size: 14 residues. Germline lookup yields CDR1 SGHTA and CDR2 FQGTGA. J gave up 2 bases and V 6 bases, and 5 bases lay outside the gene matches. CDR3 DNA sequence: TGTGCCAGCAGTTTCGGGGGGTTCACAGATACGCAGTATTTT. Its protein is CASSFGGFTDTQYF.

At least ten counts were recorded for this clonotype. The rearrangement joins TRBV18 to TRBJ2-7; TRBD2 might be the D (6 bases). Trimming took 2 bases from V and 1 from J, leaving 12 bases between them. Per germline, CDR1 KGHSH and CDR2 LQKENI. The CDR3 contains 15 residues. The CDR3 is CASSPVGGVSYEQYF. In DNA, the CDR3 is TGTGCCAGCTCACCAGTAGGCGGGGTGTCCTACGAGCAGTACTTC.

This clonotype occurred many times. V is TRBV4-1 and J is TRBJ2-7, with TRBD1 matching 8 bases. From germline, CDR1 is MGHRA and CDR2 YSYEKL. With 4 bases clipped from V and 3 bases from J, the junction kept 11 bases outside the gene matches. This CDR3 is built from 16 residues. For the CDR3, the DNA is TGCGCCAGCAGCCCCTCGAGTGGACAGGGCAACTACGAGCAGTACTTC. Protein: CASSPSSGQGNYEQYF.

This clonotype was seen a few times. The chain links TRBV4-2 to TRBJ2-1; D assignment may be TRBD1 or TRBD2 (5 bases each). Deletions cut 3 bases from V and 6 bases from J, with 18 bases between. Germline V gives CDR1 LGHNA, CDR2 YNFKEQ. The CDR3 spans 16 residues. DNA of the CDR3: TGTGCCAGCAGCCAGGAGTCCGGGACCCGGAGCAATGAGCAGTTCTTC. This sequence encodes CASSQESGTRSNEQFF.

The chain recombines TRBV27 with TRBJ2-1; the D is unclear. This CDR3 contains 11 residues. Germline V lookup: CDR1 MNHEY, CDR2 SMNVEV (reference sequence). The ends were cut back, 4 bases at V and 12 bases at J, with 10 bases in the middle. CDR3 sequence: CASSSWLGQFF. As DNA, the CDR3 is TGTGCCAGCAGTTCATGGCTAGGGCAGTTCTTC.

This sequence joins TRBV6-5 and TRBJ2-1, with 8 bases that match TRBD2. The germline V gene encodes CDR1 MNHEY and CDR2 SVGAGI. This CDR3 contains 17 residues. J lost 1 base, V lost 3 bases, and 8 bases had no gene match. The CDR3 is CASSYGRAGASYNEQFF. The CDR3 DNA follows: TGTGCCAGCAGTTATGGTCGAGCGGGAGCTTCCTACAATGAGCAGTTCTTC.

This clonotype showed up just a few times. CDR3: CASRGVAGELFF. The CDR3 DNA follows: TGTGCCAGCCGCGGGGTAGCCGGGGAGCTGTTTTTT. The chain couples TRBV12-3 or TRBV12-4 to TRBJ2-2, with D tentatively TRBD2 (6 bases). CDR3 size: 12 residues. The V end lost 8 bases, the J end lost 6 bases, and 10 bases lay between the germline ends.

This clonotype has ten or more counts. The chain is built from TRBV4-3 and TRBJ2-7; 7 bases agree with TRBD2. Per the germline V gene, CDR1 is LGHNA and CDR2 is YSLEER. This CDR3 spans 13 amino acids. V lost 4 bases and J lost 2; bases outside the gene matches: 2. As DNA, the CDR3 is TGCGCCAGCAGCCTTGGGACTACCTACGAGCAGTACTTC. As protein: CASSLGTTYEQYF.

This clonotype was seen ten or more times. The chain combines TRBV20-1 with TRBJ2-7; D is possibly TRBD1 (6 bases). Deletions cut 6 bases from V and 4 bases from J, with 19 bases between. The germline CDR1 and CDR2 sequences are DFQATT and SNEGSKA (reference sequence). This CDR3 region has 14 residues. The CDR3, as DNA: TGCAGTGCCCACCGTGGGGGCGCGACGTACGAGCAGTACTTC. Translated: CSAHRGGATYEQYF.

The rearrangement uses TRBV4-2 and TRBJ1-2; D perhaps matches TRBD1 (5 bases). Trimming cost V 4 bases and J 7 bases, with 13 bases left between them. This CDR3 region has 13 residues. Germline CDR1 LGHNA, CDR2 YNFKEQ. CDR3 DNA sequence: TGTGCCAGCAGCCTCGGCAGGGACCTTGGCTACACCTTC. As protein: CASSLGRDLGYTF.

This rearrangement joins TRBV20-1 to TRBJ2-5; no clear D gene. CDR3 length: 14 amino acids. Germline lookup yields CDR1 DFQATT and CDR2 SNEGSKA (reference sequence). V was shortened by 6 bases and J by 2 bases, with 16 bases between the two germline ends. CDR3 bases: TGCAGTGCGCGCCTTGGGGTCGTACAAGAGACCCAGTACTTC. It encodes CSARLGVVQETQYF.

The CDR3 DNA reads TGTGCCAGCAGAAAGACAGGGGAACCAGATACGCAGTATTTT. As protein: CASRKTGEPDTQYF. This chain links TRBV28 with TRBJ2-3, with TRBD1 matching over 8 bases. The CDR3 length is 14 residues. The germline V gene has CDR1 MDHEN and CDR2 SYDVKM. With 6 bases clipped from V and 4 bases from J, the junction kept 6 bases outside the gene matches.

There are a few counts of this clonotype. The chain joins TRBV7-8 to TRBJ2-1; 7 bases are shared with TRBD1. The germline gives CDR1 SGHVS, CDR2 FQNEAQ. Unmatched junction bases numbered 2, after V lost 5 bases and J lost 4 bases. CDR3 length: 13 amino acids. CDR3 residues: CASSKQGYNEQFF. In DNA, the CDR3 is TGTGCCAGCAGCAAACAGGGGTACAATGAGCAGTTCTTC.

This clonotype was observed at least ten times. V gene TRBV27 combines with J gene TRBJ2-7; D gene unclear. This CDR3 has 11 amino acids. Germline V lookup: CDR1 MNHEY, CDR2 SMNVEV (reference sequence). The germline V and J ends were trimmed by 4 bases and 5 bases, with 6 bases remaining between them. Here the CDR3 DNA reads TGTGCCAGCAGTTCTCTCCACGAGCAGTACTTC. Translated: CASSSLHEQYF.

This clonotype was recorded at least ten times. The V gene is TRBV5-1, the J gene TRBJ2-1; 7 bases map to TRBD1. Per germline, CDR1 SGHRS and CDR2 YFSETQ. V was clipped by 0 bases and J by 0 bases; unmatched bases: 3. The CDR3 consists of 16 residues. In DNA form, the CDR3 reads TGCGCCAGCAGCTTGGCAGGGGGTAGCTCCTACAATGAGCAGTTCTTC. Residues: CASSLAGGSSYNEQFF.

In this sample, this clonotype turned up a few times. The chain carries TRBV10-3 and TRBJ1-2; no clear D gene. The CDR3 has 12 residues. The germline gives CDR1 ENHRY, CDR2 SYGVKD. Trimming removed 4 bases at V and 4 bases at J, with 7 bases between. Here the CDR3 reads CAISAGFYGYTF. CDR3 DNA: TGTGCCATCAGTGCTGGATTCTATGGCTACACCTTC.

This clonotype was recorded many times. The rearrangement uses TRBV6-1 and TRBJ1-3, with D hard to call. Germline values: CDR1 MNHNS, CDR2 SASEGT. The CDR3 covers 15 residues. The ends were cut back, 6 bases at V and 0 bases at J, with 12 bases in the middle. The CDR3: CASSTRTLSGNTIYF. CDR3 coding DNA: TGTGCCAGCAGCACCCGGACCCTCTCTGGAAACACCATATATTTT.

The chain employs TRBV7-2 and TRBJ2-1; no firm D call. With 3 bases removed from V and 5 bases from J, the gap between germline ends came to 14 bases. CDR1 is SGHTA, CDR2 FQGNSA, per germline. This CDR3 is 15 amino acids long. Written as DNA, the CDR3 is TGTGCCAGCAGCTTCTTTGGGGTGTTTGACAATGAGCAGTTCTTC. Translation gives CASSFFGVFDNEQFF.

The V call is TRBV12-3 or TRBV12-4, the J call TRBJ2-7; possibly TRBD1 or TRBD2 for D (5 bases each). V gave up 5 bases and J gave up 4 bases, with 15 bases separating them. CDR3 length equals 14 residues. CDR3 nucleotide sequence: TGTGCCAGCAGTCACCGGGACGGAGTATACGAGCAGTACTTC. Protein sequence: CASSHRDGVYEQYF.

This clonotype was observed many times. The J gene is TRBJ2-1, the V gene TRBV7-9; 7 bases fit TRBD2. The CDR3 contains 15 residues. CDR1 SEHNR and CDR2 FQNEAQ come from the germline V gene (reference sequence). The J segment lost 0 bases and the V segment lost 8 bases, leaving 7 bases of the junction unmatched. The DNA for the CDR3 is TGTGCCAGCCGGGGGGAACCGAGCTCCTACAATGAGCAGTTCTTC. Protein product: CASRGEPSSYNEQFF.

There are a few counts of this clonotype. The J gene is TRBJ1-1, the V gene TRBV6-4; a possible D gene is TRBD1 (6 bases). Trimming left V 3 bases short and J 1 base short, with 6 bases between. Germline V CDR1 and CDR2: MRHNA, SNTAGT. The CDR3 contains 13 residues. The CDR3 region has the DNA TGTGCCAGCAGTGAGGGGGCGAACACTGAAGCTTTCTTT. Translated: CASSEGANTEAFF.